This T cell receptor (beta chain) was observed in a study of cytomegalovirus exposure and HLA in healthy donors. This clone came up a few times. Antigen unknown. This CDR3 comprises 14 residues. Trimming left V 2 bases short and J 5 bases short, with 11 bases between. The germline CDR1 and CDR2 sequences are SGHDT and YYEEEE. Vbeta (60) and Jbeta (13) primers were used in the PCR. Sequencing used immunoSEQ multiplex PCR; TCRdb keeps in-frame clones, though not all of them. Among some 77,000 clones listed, 65% to 80% were seen once. General study points: The study had only CMV serostatus as immune exposure information.

Those who donated were healthy bone marrow donors. This TCR derives from a man aged 25-45 years in good health and CMV-seronegative. The rearrangement links TRBV5-6 to TRBJ1-5; D perhaps matches TRBD1 (5 bases). The material sequenced was PBMCs. As DNA, the CDR3 is TGTGCCAGCAGCTTCCAGGGTGGGTATCAGCCCCAGCATTTT. It encodes CASSFQGGYQPQHF.